This T cell receptor (beta chain) was obtained from a study of T cell repertoires in cytomegalovirus infection. As for the study in general: HLA-B-restricted CMV epitopes that are well studied were used alongside recently identified HLA-C-restricted ones. CMV infection plus the matching HLA type was flagged by public TCR beta signatures.

A single record per CDR3 protein comes from TCRdb applying MiXCR to the reads. The table shows hundreds of thousands of distinct CDR3 sequences, with about 29% occurring only once. The CDR3 is 15 residues long. In germline, CDR1 is KGHSH, CDR2 LQKENI. V was cut by 4 bases and J by 1 base, with 13 bases left in between. Details on this clonotype: The target antigen is unknown.

Whole-study results and caveats: HLA-C-restricted CMV clonotypes gave the most frequent clonotype in two of eight donors. Cumulative frequency (of public TCR beta family members) identified carriers of CMV plus the relevant HLA.

This clonotype was sampled from a human donor in good health (CMV status not recorded). Some clones in this sample may be carry-over from other donors' samples. Here the sequenced sample was cultured PBMCs, taken from culture after CMV antigen stimulation. The chain is built from TRBV18 and TRBJ1-1; D not resolved. The DNA for the CDR3 is TGTGCCAGCTCACTGGACCCTTACCCGAACACTGAAGCTTTCTTT. It specifies CASSLDPYPNTEAFF.